Below, one T cell receptor (beta chain) is given with its context. This clonotype appeared many times. Its antigen remains unidentified. Per-base quality was not reported, and no clone a single base away is much larger than it. The TCR beta CDR3 regions were amplified from the RNA transcripts. The TCR CDR3 was subjected to a first round of RT-PCR using the HTBI primer set and the Qiagen OneStep RT-PCR kit. Libraries were constructed in a second round of multiplex PCR, after which size selection and purification were carried out. Paired-end sequencing of the libraries was performed with 100 bp reads on an Illumina HiSeq2000. Per the source publication's procedure: Raw data were processed with SOAPnuke, discarding reads with adapters, uncalled bases, mean Phred below 15, or no exact constant-primer or identifier match. High-quality paired reads were merged using COPE v1.2.5, and each unique nucleotide sequence was defined as a clonotype. Clonotypes were aligned to IMGT TRBV, TRBD and TRBJ reference segments using MiTCR v1.1. Analysis was restricted to V-J combinations with a frequency above 0.0001, which covered 99.2% of repertoires. The TCS score was defined as F50 (clonal expansion) divided by E x V (chaos), with BLOSUM62-based TCRdist calculated between CDR3 peptides within each V-J. Welch's t-statistics and random forest reduced some 510 V-J features to fewer than 15, which were used in a naive Bayes classifier (R e1071). TCRdb trimmed public reads at Q25 via fastp, called clones via MiXCR and kept in-frame beta chains. Each entry merges the rows of one CDR3 protein and shows their most common DNA and genes. The V and J calls and clone size come from TCRdb's table, not from the authors' own analysis. The table for this sample lists around 600,000 distinct CDR3 sequences; roughly 15% of them were counted only once. The biggest ten clones account for less than 3.5% of the sample.

These data belong to a study of T cells in Graves' hyperthyroidism and ophthalmopathy (dated by TCRdb to the late 2010s). Notes on the research overall: Peripheral blood samples were taken at initial diagnosis, before any treatment was given. The approximately 90 discovery patients were randomly split 7:3 into training and test sets. In addition, the study compared T-cell repertoires in thyroid tissue and in blood from five to seven Graves' hyperthyroidism patients. Prospective prediction of ophthalmopathy was tested in an independent validation cohort of approximately 18 hyperthyroidism patients and some 17 patients who later progressed to ophthalmopathy. A discovery cohort of about 95 patients, about 40 with Graves' ophthalmopathy and approximately 55 with stable Graves' hyperthyroidism, was used to find distinguishing TCR V-J signatures. The paper describes TCR Vbeta CDR3 sequencing of around 140 peripheral blood samples, made up of 43 ophthalmopathy patients, approximately 73 hyperthyroidism patients and some 17 progressor patients. After blood sampling, hyperthyroidism patients were treated with methimazole at a starting dose of 30 mg daily, and ophthalmopathy patients were treated with high-dose intravenous methylprednisolone. General findings and caveats noted by the study authors: A model built on a 13 V-J signature distinguished ophthalmopathy from stable hyperthyroidism, reaching approximately 89% sensitivity and about 81% specificity in cross-validation and 80%/75% in testing. In validation, progression to ophthalmopathy was predicted by the model with 65% to 71% sensitivity and 72% to 85% specificity, a median of approximately 6.5 months before onset. Sample size was not statistically predetermined, and blinding of investigators to group allocation was not performed. Most expanded thyroid clonotypes (frequency above 0.001) were also detected in blood, suggesting blood repertoires may reflect thyroid immune responses.

V lost 5 bases and J lost 8 bases; the stretch between them is 17 bases long. The CDR3 numbers 15 residues from cysteine through phenylalanine. The sequence is cut down to CDR3 DNA, 45 bases in frame from base 1. CDR1 and CDR2 are read off the germline V gene as SGHRS and YFSETQ. Moderately to severely active disease, a Clinical Activity Score of at least 3, a NOSPECS grade of at least 4, and a duration under 3 months were present in ophthalmopathy patients. Exclusion was applied to patients with uncontrolled infections, other autoimmune diseases, pregnancy or lactation. Diagnoses were established on the basis of clinical symptoms, serum thyroxine and TRAb, thyroid ultrasound, and orbital computed tomography. Ficoll-Paque density gradient centrifugation was used to isolate PBMCs from approximately 10 ml of fresh peripheral blood. Total RNA was extracted with Trizol reagent, and quality was checked on an Agilent 2100 Bioanalyzer.

In this chain, TRBV5-1 is recombined with TRBJ1-6; matching of 5 bases hints at TRBD1 as the D gene. The sample comprised blood. This TCR was sampled from a woman in her thirties or forties with Graves' ophthalmopathy. The CDR3 has the sequence CASRTAVGSDSPLHF. The sequenced DNA is TGCGCCAGCAGGACAGCAGTCGGGTCGGATTCACCCCTCCACTTT.